These T cell receptor beta chains were read from a single sample in a study of response to subunit inactivated influenza vaccine. A single record per CDR3 protein comes from TCRdb applying MiXCR to the RT-PCR reads. The table shows around 320,000 distinct CDR3 sequences, with 22% occurring only once. Sequences were derived from PBMCs from blood, sampled approximately 20 months after vaccination. These receptors came from a man in his fifties or sixties who received an inactivated influenza vaccine. CDR3s include the opening cysteine and the closing phenylalanine or tryptophan. D genes are given only for firm matches. The listing skips clone size in some rows; elsewhere it reads once, few, many or a size class.

abundance	j_gene	d_gene	v_gene	CDR3aa	CDR3nt
-	TRBJ1-2	-	TRBV6-5	CASSYHQGEGYTF	TGTGCCAGCAGTTACCACCAGGGAGAAGGCTACACCTTC
-	TRBJ1-6	-	TRBV4-2	CASSQESTALYSPLHF	TGTGCCAGCAGCCAAGAGTCAACTGCCCTTTATTCACCCCTCCACTTT
many	TRBJ1-1	TRBD1	TRBV5-1	CASSLGQGKVTEAFF	TGCGCCAGCAGCCTGGGACAGGGGAAGGTCACTGAAGCTTTCTTT
-	TRBJ2-6	-	TRBV12-3/TRBV12-4	CASSPRMQFSGANVLTF	TGTGCCAGCAGTCCCCGTATGCAATTCTCTGGGGCCAACGTCCTGACTTTC
-	TRBJ2-1	TRBD2	TRBV10-3	CAISFDWGSGADNEQFF	TGTGCCATCAGCTTCGACTGGGGTAGCGGGGCCGACAATGAGCAGTTCTTC
few	TRBJ1-1	TRBD1	TRBV6-6	CASRWTGDLNTEAFF	TGTGCCAGCAGGTGGACAGGGGATTTGAACACTGAAGCTTTCTTT
-	TRBJ2-1	-	TRBV7-3	CASSPTRENEQFF	TGTGCCAGCTCCCCCACTAGGGAGAATGAGCAGTTCTTC
few	TRBJ2-1	-	TRBV5-1	CASSLAGLRDTYNEQFF	TGCGCCAGCAGCTTGGCGGGACTCCGGGACACTTACAATGAGCAGTTCTTC
once	TRBJ1-1	-	TRBV30	CAWTVYGMFRAFF	TGTGCCTGGACAGTATACGGAATGTTTCGTGCTTTCTTT
-	TRBJ2-2	-	TRBV4-2	CASSQGFSPTDTGELFF	TGTGCCAGCAGCCAAGGATTTTCGCCTACGGACACCGGGGAGCTGTTTTTT
-	TRBJ1-6	-	TRBV7-8	CASSLMAGYNSPLHF	TGTGCCAGCAGCTTGATGGCGGGATATAACTCACCCCTCCACTTT
-	TRBJ1-1	TRBD1	TRBV5-1	CASSLDRVDRGSTFF	TGCGCCAGCAGCTTGGATCGCGTGGACAGGGGATCGACTTTCTTT
-	TRBJ2-4	-	TRBV6-2/TRBV6-3	CASSYGGTIQYF	TGTGCCAGCAGTTACGGCGGGACCATTCAGTACTTC
-	TRBJ2-2	-	TRBV9	CASSVEPGAGELFF	TGTGCCAGCAGCGTAGAGCCGGGGGCCGGGGAGCTGTTTTTT
few	TRBJ1-1	-	TRBV20-1	CSAPPPTANTEAFF	TGCAGTGCCCCACCCCCGACGGCGAACACTGAAGCTTTCTTT
few	TRBJ1-1	-	TRBV15	CATSPRQDSGAFF	TGTGCCACCAGTCCCAGGCAGGACTCCGGAGCTTTCTTT
-	TRBJ1-2	TRBD1	TRBV3-1	CASSQGGQGGGYTF	TGTGCCAGCAGCCAAGGGGGACAGGGAGGCGGCTACACCTTC
many	TRBJ2-5	-	TRBV30	CAWRGRQRETQYF	TGTGCCTGGAGAGGAAGACAGCGGGAGACCCAGTACTTC
-	TRBJ1-4	TRBD1	TRBV6-1	CASRTGRLGTGNEKLFF	TGTGCCAGCAGGACCGGGAGGCTAGGGACAGGGAATGAAAAACTGTTTTTT
many	TRBJ1-1	-	TRBV29-1	CSVGSVNTEAFF	TGCAGCGTTGGTTCGGTGAACACTGAAGCTTTCTTT
-	TRBJ2-7	TRBD1	TRBV2	CASRTGALSYEQYF	TGTGCCAGCAGGACAGGGGCCTTATCCTACGAGCAGTACTTC
-	TRBJ2-7	TRBD1	TRBV27	CASSLGTGPYEQYF	TGTGCCAGCAGTTTAGGGACAGGGCCCTACGAGCAGTACTTC
-	TRBJ2-5	-	TRBV15	CATSRDLQAQETQYF	TGTGCCACCAGCAGAGATTTACAGGCTCAAGAGACCCAGTACTTC
few	TRBJ2-7	-	TRBV6-5	CASSSSFDTYEQYF	TGTGCCAGCAGTTCCTCCTTCGATACTTACGAGCAGTACTTC
-	TRBJ1-1	-	TRBV28	CASNRPGAEAFF	TGTGCCAGCAATCGGCCCGGGGCTGAAGCTTTCTTT
once	TRBJ2-7	-	TRBV18	CASSPPGRGRAYEQYF	TGTGCCAGCTCACCCCCCGGGCGCGGCAGGGCCTACGAGCAGTACTTC
many	TRBJ1-2	TRBD1	TRBV24-1	CATSDSYGGTGDLYYGYTF	TGTGCCACCAGTGATTCTTACGGCGGGACAGGAGATCTCTACTATGGCTACACCTTC
-	TRBJ1-5	-	TRBV9	CASSAGGYSNQPQHF	TGTGCCAGCAGCGCGGGGGGTTATAGCAATCAGCCCCAGCATTTT
-	TRBJ1-5	-	TRBV11-2	CASSRPPAPQPQHF	TGTGCCAGCAGCCGCCCCCCGGCGCCTCAGCCCCAGCATTTT
many	TRBJ2-1	-	TRBV6-2/TRBV6-3	CASSLEGYGIYNEQFF	TGTGCCAGCAGCTTGGAAGGGTATGGGATATACAATGAGCAGTTCTTC
few	TRBJ2-1	TRBD1	TRBV5-1	CASSGRDRVSNEQFF	TGCGCCAGCAGCGGCCGGGACAGGGTATCCAATGAGCAGTTCTTC
-	TRBJ2-1	-	TRBV20-1	CSARDVGGRSYNEQFF	TGCAGTGCTAGAGATGTTGGAGGACGCTCCTACAATGAGCAGTTCTTC
-	TRBJ1-1	-	TRBV10-3	CAISSGEYTEAFF	TGTGCCATCAGTTCAGGGGAGTACACTGAAGCTTTCTTT
few	TRBJ2-5	-	TRBV12-3/TRBV12-4	CASSLAAGTQGETQYF	TGTGCCAGCAGTTTAGCTGCGGGGACCCAGGGGGAGACCCAGTACTTC
-	TRBJ1-2	-	TRBV9	CASSPAGAASYGYTF	TGTGCCAGCAGCCCCGCGGGGGCTGCTAGCTATGGCTACACCTTC
-	TRBJ2-7	-	TRBV20-1	CSATAASGGEQYF	TGCAGTGCTACGGCCGCTTCAGGTGGTGAGCAGTACTTC
few	TRBJ2-1	-	TRBV7-6	CASSSRFRDNHNEQFF	TGTGCCAGCAGCTCACGATTCCGGGACAACCACAATGAGCAGTTCTTC
-	TRBJ1-5	-	TRBV7-2	CASSQRGGRRQPQHF	TGTGCCAGCAGCCAGCGCGGGGGGCGACGTCAGCCCCAGCATTTT
-	TRBJ1-2	-	TRBV25-1	CASSGQYYGYTF	TGTGCCAGCAGCGGACAATACTATGGCTACACCTTC
few	TRBJ1-2	TRBD1	TRBV24-1	CATSDSRYDRGYGYTF	TGTGCCACCAGTGATTCGCGCTATGACAGGGGCTATGGCTACACCTTC
few	TRBJ2-1	-	TRBV6-2/TRBV6-3	CASSYNSGQFF	TGTGCCAGCAGTTACAACTCTGGGCAGTTCTTC
-	TRBJ1-1	-	TRBV3-1	CASSQQRNTEAFF	TGTGCCAGCAGCCAACAAAGGAACACTGAAGCTTTCTTT
many	TRBJ1-1	-	TRBV9	CASSVGGFGHTEAFF	TGTGCCAGCAGCGTGGGGGGATTTGGGCACACTGAAGCTTTCTTT
-	TRBJ2-2	-	TRBV5-1	CASSLYNPTNTGELFF	TGCGCCAGCAGCTTGTATAACCCCACGAACACCGGGGAGCTGTTTTTT
few	TRBJ1-1	-	TRBV10-3	CAISEMQEVVAFF	TGTGCCATCAGTGAGATGCAGGAAGTTGTGGCTTTCTTT